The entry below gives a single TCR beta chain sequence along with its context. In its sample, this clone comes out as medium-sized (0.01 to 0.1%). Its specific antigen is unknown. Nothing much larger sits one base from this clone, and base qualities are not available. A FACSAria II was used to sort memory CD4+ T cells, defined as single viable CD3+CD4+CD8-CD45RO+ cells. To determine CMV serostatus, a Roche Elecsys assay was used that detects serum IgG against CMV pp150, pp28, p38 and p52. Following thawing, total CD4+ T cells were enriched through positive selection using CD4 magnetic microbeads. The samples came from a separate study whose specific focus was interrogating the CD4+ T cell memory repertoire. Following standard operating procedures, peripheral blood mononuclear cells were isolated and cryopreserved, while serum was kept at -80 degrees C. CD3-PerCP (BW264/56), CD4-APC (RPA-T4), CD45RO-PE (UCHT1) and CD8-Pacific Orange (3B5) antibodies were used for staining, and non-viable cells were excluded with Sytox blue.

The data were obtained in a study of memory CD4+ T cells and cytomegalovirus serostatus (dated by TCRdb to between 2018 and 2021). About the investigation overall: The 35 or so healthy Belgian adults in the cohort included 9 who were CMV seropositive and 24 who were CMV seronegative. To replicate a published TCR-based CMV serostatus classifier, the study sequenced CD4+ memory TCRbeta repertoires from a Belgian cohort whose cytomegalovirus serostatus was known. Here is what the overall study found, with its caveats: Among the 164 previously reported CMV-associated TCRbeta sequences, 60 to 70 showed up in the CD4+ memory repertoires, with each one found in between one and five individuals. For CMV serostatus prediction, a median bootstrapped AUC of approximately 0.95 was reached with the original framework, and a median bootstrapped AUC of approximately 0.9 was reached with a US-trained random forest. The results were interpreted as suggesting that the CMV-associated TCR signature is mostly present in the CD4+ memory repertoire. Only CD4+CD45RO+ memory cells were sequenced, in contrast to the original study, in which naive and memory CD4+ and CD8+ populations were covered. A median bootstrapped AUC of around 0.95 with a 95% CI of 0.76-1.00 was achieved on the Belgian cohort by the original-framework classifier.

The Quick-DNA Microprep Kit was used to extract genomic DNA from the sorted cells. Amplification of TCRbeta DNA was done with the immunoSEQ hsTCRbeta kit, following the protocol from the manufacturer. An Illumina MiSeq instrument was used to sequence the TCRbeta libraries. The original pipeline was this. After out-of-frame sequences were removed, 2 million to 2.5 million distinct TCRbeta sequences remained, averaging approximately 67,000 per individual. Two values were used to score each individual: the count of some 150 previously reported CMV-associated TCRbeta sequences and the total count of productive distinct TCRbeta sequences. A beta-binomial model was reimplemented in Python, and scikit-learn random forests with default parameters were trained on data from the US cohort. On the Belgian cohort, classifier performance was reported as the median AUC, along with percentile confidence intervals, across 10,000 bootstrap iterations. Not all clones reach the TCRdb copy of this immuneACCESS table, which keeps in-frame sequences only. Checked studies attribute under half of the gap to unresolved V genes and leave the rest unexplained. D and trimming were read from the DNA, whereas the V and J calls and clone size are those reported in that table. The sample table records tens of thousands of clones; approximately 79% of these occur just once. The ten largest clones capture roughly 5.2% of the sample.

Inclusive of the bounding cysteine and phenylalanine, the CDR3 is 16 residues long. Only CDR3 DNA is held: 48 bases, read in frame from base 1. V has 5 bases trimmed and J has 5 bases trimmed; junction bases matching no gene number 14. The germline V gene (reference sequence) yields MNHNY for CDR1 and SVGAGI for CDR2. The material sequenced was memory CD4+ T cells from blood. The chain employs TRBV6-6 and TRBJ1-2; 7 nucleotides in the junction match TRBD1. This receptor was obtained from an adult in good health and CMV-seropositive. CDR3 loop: CASSTSGTAELYGYTF. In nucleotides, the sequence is TGTGCCAGCAGTACCTCCGGGACAGCCGAACTATATGGCTACACCTTC.